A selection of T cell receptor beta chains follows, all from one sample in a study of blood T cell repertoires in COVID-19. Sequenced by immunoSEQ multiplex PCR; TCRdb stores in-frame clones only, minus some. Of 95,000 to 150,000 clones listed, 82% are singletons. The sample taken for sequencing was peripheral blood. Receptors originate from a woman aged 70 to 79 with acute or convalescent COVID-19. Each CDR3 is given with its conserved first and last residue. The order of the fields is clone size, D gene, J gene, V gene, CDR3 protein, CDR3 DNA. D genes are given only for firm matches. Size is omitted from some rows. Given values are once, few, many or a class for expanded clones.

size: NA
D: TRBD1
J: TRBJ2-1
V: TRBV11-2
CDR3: CASRWTGDSEQFF
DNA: TGTGCCAGCAGATGGACAGGGGATAGTGAGCAGTTCTTC

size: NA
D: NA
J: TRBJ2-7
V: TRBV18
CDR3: CASSPGSVIYEQYF
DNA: TGTGCCAGCTCACCGGGGAGTGTCATCTACGAGCAGTACTTC

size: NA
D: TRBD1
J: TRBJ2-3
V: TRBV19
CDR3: CASSIWGGQGRDTQYF
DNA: TGTGCCAGTAGTATCTGGGGGGGACAGGGGCGCGATACGCAGTATTTT

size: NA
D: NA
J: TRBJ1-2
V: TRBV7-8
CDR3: CASSALQGLYGYTF
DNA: TGTGCCAGCAGCGCACTACAGGGTCTATATGGCTACACCTTC

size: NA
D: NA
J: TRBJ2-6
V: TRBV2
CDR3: CASSEEWAGANVLTF
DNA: TGTGCCAGCAGCGAGGAGTGGGCTGGGGCCAACGTCCTGACTTTC

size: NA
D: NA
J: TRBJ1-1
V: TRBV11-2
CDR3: CASSTRYTEAFF
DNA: TGTGCCAGCAGCACCAGGTACACTGAAGCTTTCTTT

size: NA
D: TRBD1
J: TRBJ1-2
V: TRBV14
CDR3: CASSHSGQGTSGYTF
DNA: TGTGCCAGCAGCCACTCCGGACAGGGGACGAGTGGCTACACCTTC

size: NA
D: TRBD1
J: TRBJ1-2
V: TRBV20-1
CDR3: CSAKDRVGYTF
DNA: TGCAGTGCTAAAGACAGGGTGGGATACACCTTC

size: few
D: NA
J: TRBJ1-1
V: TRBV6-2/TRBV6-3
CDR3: CASSYPTGNSRTEAFF
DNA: TGTGCCAGCAGTTACCCCACAGGAAACTCTCGGACTGAAGCTTTCTTT

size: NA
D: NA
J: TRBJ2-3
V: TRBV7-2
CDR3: CASSLGDWYTDTQYF
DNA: TGTGCCAGCAGCTTAGGGGACTGGTACACAGATACGCAGTATTTT

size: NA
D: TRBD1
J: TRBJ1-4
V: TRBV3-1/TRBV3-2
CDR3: CASSQTGTGINEKLFF
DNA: TGTGCCAGCAGCCAGACCGGGACAGGGATTAATGAAAAACTGTTTTTT

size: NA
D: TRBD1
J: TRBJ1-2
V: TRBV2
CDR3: CASSEGQGPYGYTF
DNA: TGTGCCAGCAGTGAGGGACAGGGTCCCTATGGCTACACCTTC

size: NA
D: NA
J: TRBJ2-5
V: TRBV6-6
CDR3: CASSYPGRVETQYF
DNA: TGTGCCAGCAGTTACCCCGGCAGGGTTGAGACCCAGTACTTC

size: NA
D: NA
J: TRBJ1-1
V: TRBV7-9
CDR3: CASSVQGWDTEAFF
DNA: TGTGCCAGCAGCGTACAGGGTTGGGACACTGAAGCTTTCTTT

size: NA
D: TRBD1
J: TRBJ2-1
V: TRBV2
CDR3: CASALTGEHEQFF
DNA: TGTGCCAGCGCCTTGACAGGGGAGCATGAGCAGTTCTTC

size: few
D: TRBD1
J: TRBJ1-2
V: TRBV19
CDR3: CASSRDRRYGYTF
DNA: TGTGCCAGTAGTAGGGACAGGAGATATGGCTACACCTTC

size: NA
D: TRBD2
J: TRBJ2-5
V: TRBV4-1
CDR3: CASSLDPGGETQYF
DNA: TGCGCCAGCAGCCTTGACCCGGGGGGAGAGACCCAGTACTTC

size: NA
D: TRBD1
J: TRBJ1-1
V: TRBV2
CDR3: CASSVSQGQITEAFF
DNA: TGTGCCAGCAGTGTGTCGCAGGGACAGATCACTGAAGCTTTCTTT

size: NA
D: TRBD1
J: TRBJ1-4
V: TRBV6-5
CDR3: CASSLGSGGFEKLFF
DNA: TGTGCCAGCAGCCTGGGGTCAGGGGGTTTTGAAAAACTGTTTTTT

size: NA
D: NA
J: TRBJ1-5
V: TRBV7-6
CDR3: CASSLGRGGAQPQHF
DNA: TGTGCCAGCAGCTTAGGCAGGGGTGGAGCTCAGCCCCAGCATTTT

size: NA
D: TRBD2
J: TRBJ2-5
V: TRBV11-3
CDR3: CASSLGLAGGGFQETQYF
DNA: TGTGCCAGCAGCTTAGGACTAGCGGGGGGTGGATTCCAAGAGACCCAGTACTTC

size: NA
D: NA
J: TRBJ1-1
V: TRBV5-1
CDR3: CASSLTAPNTEAFF
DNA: TGCGCCAGCAGCTTGACAGCCCCGAACACTGAAGCTTTCTTT

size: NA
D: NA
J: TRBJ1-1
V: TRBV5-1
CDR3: CASSLRTGSKNTEAFF
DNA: TGCGCCAGCAGCCTTAGGACCGGGAGCAAGAACACTGAAGCTTTCTTT

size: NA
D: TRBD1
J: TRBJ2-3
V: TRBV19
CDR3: CASSQETGSTQYF
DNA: TGTGCCAGTAGCCAAGAGACAGGGTCTACGCAGTATTTT

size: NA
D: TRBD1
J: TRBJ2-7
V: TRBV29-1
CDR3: CSVPGQGNSYEQYF
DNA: TGCAGCGTCCCGGGACAGGGGAACTCCTACGAGCAGTACTTC

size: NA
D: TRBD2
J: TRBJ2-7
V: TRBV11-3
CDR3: CASSLGRTSGGHEQYF
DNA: TGTGCCAGCAGCTTAGGTAGGACTAGCGGGGGCCACGAGCAGTACTTC

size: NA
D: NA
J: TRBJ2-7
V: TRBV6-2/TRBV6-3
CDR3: CASSLRVSYEQYF
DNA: TGTGCCAGCAGTTTGCGGGTATCCTACGAGCAGTACTTC

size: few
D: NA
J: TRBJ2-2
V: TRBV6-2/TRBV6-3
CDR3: CASSYGSTIGELFF
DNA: TGTGCCAGCAGTTACGGGTCCACTATCGGGGAGCTGTTTTTT

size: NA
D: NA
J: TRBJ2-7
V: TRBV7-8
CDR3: CASSLGMRQLYEQYF
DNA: TGTGCCAGCAGCTTAGGAATGAGACAGCTCTACGAGCAGTACTTC

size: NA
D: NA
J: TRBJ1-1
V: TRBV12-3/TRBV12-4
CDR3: CASSFEYGTEAFF
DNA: TGTGCCAGCAGTTTTGAGTATGGCACTGAAGCTTTCTTT

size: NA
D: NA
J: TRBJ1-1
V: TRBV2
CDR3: CASSGLGGSEAFF
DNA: TGTGCCAGCAGTGGATTAGGGGGATCTGAAGCTTTCTTT

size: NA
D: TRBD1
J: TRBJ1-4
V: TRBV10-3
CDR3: CAISSGTGGTNEKLFF
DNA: TGTGCCATCAGTTCCGGGACAGGGGGGACTAATGAAAAACTGTTTTTT

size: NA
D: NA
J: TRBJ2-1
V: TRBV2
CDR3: CASTQRYNEQFF
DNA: TGTGCCAGCACACAGAGATACAATGAGCAGTTCTTC

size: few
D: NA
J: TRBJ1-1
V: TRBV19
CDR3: CASSTPGTHPPFF
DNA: TGTGCCAGTAGTACCCCCGGGACTCACCCCCCTTTCTTT

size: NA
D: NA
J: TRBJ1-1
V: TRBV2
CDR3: CASSELEGTEAFF
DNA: TGTGCCAGCAGTGAGCTGGAGGGGACGGAAGCTTTCTTT

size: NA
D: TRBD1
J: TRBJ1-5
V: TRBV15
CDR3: CATSSKGQGWGQPQHF
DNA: TGTGCCACCAGCAGCAAAGGACAGGGGTGGGGTCAGCCCCAGCATTTT

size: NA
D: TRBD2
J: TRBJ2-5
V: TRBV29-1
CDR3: CSVVTSGGETQYF
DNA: TGCAGCGTTGTGACTAGCGGGGGAGAGACCCAGTACTTC

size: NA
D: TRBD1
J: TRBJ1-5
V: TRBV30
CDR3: CAWSSGQGRDQPQHF
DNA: TGTGCCTGGAGCTCGGGACAGGGGAGGGATCAGCCCCAGCATTTT

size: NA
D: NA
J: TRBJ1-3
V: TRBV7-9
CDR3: CASSYRGAGNTIYF
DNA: TGTGCCAGCAGTTATCGGGGGGCTGGAAACACCATATATTTT

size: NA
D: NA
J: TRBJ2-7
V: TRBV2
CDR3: CASRVTELYEQYF
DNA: TGTGCCAGCAGAGTTACAGAACTCTACGAGCAGTACTTC

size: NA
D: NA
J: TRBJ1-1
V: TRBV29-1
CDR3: CSAGPATGGAFF
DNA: TGCAGCGCGGGCCCTGCCACGGGTGGAGCTTTCTTT

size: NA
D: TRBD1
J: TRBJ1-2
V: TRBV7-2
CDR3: CASSLTGQGNYGYTF
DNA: TGTGCCAGCAGCTTAACGGGACAGGGCAACTATGGCTACACCTTC

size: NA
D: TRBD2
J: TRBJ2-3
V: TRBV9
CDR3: CASSGMWAGGTDTQYF
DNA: TGTGCCAGCAGCGGTATGTGGGCGGGGGGCACAGATACGCAGTATTTT

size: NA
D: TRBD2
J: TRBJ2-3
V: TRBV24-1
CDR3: CATRLAGDTDTQYF
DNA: TGTGCCACCAGACTAGCGGGGGACACAGATACGCAGTATTTT

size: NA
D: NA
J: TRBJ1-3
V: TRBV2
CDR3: CASISAPSGNTIYF
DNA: TGTGCCAGCATAAGCGCCCCCTCTGGAAACACCATATATTTT

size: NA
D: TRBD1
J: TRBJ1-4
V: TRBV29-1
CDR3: CSDLDRGGEKLFF
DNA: TGCAGCGACCTGGACAGGGGTGGGGAAAAACTGTTTTTT

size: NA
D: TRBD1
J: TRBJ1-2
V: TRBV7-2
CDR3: CASSLVGGTGNYGYTF
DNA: TGTGCCAGCAGCTTAGTTGGGGGGACAGGGAACTATGGCTACACCTTC

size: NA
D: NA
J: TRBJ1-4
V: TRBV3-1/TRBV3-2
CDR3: CASSQEGRYEKLFF
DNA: TGTGCCAGCAGCCAAGAAGGGAGGTATGAAAAACTGTTTTTT

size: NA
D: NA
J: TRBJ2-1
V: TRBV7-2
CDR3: CASSLAGLFDEQFF
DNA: TGTGCCAGCAGCTTAGCGGGACTCTTCGATGAGCAGTTCTTC

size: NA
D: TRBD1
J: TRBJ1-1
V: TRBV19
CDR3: CASSYPRGQVNTEAFF
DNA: TGTGCCAGTAGTTACCCGCGGGGACAGGTGAACACTGAAGCTTTCTTT